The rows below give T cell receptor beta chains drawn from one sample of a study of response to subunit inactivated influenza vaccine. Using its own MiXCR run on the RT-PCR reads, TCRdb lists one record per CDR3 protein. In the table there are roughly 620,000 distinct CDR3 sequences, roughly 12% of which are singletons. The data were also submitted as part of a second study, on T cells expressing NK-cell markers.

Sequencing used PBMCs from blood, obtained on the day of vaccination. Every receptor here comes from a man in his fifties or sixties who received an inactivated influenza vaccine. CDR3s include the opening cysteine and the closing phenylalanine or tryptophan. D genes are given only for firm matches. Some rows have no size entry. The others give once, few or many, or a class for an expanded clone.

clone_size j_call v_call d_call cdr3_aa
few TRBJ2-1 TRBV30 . CAWSVLSTLSSYNEQFF
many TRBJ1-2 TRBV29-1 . CSVADGNYGYTF
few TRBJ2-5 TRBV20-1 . CSARDLETQYF
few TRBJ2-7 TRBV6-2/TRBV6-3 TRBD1 CASTDRGEDSYEQYF
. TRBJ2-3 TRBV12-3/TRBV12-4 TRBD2 CASSFAGGLDTQYF
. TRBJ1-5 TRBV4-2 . CASSLQGWKGNQPQHF
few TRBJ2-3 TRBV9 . CASSVDAEDTQYF
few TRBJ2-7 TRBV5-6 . CASSLPPQGAEQYF
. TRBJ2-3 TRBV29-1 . CSVGGHPDTQYF
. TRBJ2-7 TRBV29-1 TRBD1 CSVEGRDRGPYEQYF
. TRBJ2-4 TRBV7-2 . CASSLGWGNIQYF
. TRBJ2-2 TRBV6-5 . CASSYPRLPGELFF
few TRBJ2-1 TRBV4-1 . CASSRRDRRTYNEQFF
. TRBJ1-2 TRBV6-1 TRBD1 CASRTAGQAYGYTF
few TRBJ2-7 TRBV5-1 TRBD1 CASSNPGQGTYEQYF
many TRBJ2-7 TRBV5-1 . CASSFEGSSYEQYF
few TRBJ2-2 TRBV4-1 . CASSQVGQKNTGELFF
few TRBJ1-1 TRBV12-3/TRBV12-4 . CASSLGGRVMNTEAFF
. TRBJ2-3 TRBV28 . CASFLYLPPRTDTQYF
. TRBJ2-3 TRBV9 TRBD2 CASSVIAGGNADTQYF
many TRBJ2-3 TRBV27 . CASSSIGAGRDTQYF
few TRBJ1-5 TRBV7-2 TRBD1 CASSLAGSRTGFPQPQHF
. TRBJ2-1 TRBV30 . CAWSPGVGYNEQFF
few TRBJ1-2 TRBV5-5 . CASSPEGEGYGYTF
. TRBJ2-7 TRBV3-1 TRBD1 CASSQGDSAYEQYF